The clone carrying this TCR beta chain was counted only a few times. Its antigen is not known. These data originate in a study of human T cells and chemical hapten exposure. Study findings and constraints: Counts of TCRs expanded at PT1 correlated positively with patch test score. Sensitizing with DPC caused no change in TCRs above 1 in 1000 frequency.

TCRdb re-called the RACE reads through MiXCR, storing one row per CDR3 protein. Of approximately 400,000 distinct CDR3 sequences in the sample, approximately 5% were seen once. Germline CDR1 is DFQATT and CDR2 is SNEGSKA (reference sequence). V lost 4 bases and J lost 3, with 13 bases in between. This CDR3 contains 13 residues. The time point denotes: pre-sensitization, week 0. Treatment defined: therapeutic diphenylcyclopropenone sensitization with weekly scalp DPC. The sample was whole blood, taken in connection with sensitization to the hapten diphenylcyclopropenone (DPC). The receptor was isolated from a woman aged 50 to 65 with alopecia areata. Some clones in this sample may be carry-over from other donors' samples. The chain recombines TRBV20-1 with TRBJ2-7; TRBD1 might be the D (5 bases). The CDR3 loop reads CSANGDSDYEQYF. In DNA form, the CDR3 reads TGCAGTGCTAATGGTGACAGCGACTACGAGCAGTACTTC.